The rows below give T cell receptor beta chains drawn from one sample of a study of cytomegalovirus exposure and HLA in healthy donors. Method: immunoSEQ multiplex PCR; TCRdb's copy keeps in-frame clones and lacks some. The sample lists fewer than 110,000 clones, approximately 85% occurring once. Material for sequencing was PBMCs. The receptors come from a man younger than 45 in good health and CMV-seronegative. CDR3s include the opening cysteine and the closing phenylalanine or tryptophan. D genes are given only for firm matches. Only part of the rows carry a size: once, few, many, or a class if the clone is expanded.

.,15,.,TRBJ2-7,TRBV25-1,CASSGREVNSCEQYF,TGTGCCAGCAGTGGGAGGGAGGTTAACTCCTGCGAGCAGTACTTC
TRBD1,13,.,TRBJ2-7,TRBV5-6,CASSHGTAYEQYF,TGTGCCAGCAGCCACGGGACAGCCTACGAGCAGTACTTC
TRBD1,14,once,TRBJ2-7,TRBV19,CASSLRDRVDEQYF,TGTGCCAGTAGTCTACGGGACAGGGTGGACGAGCAGTACTTC
.,17,.,TRBJ2-7,TRBV30,CAWRTPSGLDRKYEQYF,TGTGCCTGGAGAACCCCCAGCGGCCTTGACAGGAAATACGAGCAGTACTTC
.,8,.,TRBJ2-7,TRBV27,CASSSEYF,TGTGCCAGCAGTTCCGAGTACTTC
TRBD2,15,once,TRBJ2-1,TRBV27,CASSHSAGGLNEQFF,TGTGCCAGCAGCCATTCCGCGGGGGGGCTGAATGAGCAGTTCTTC
.,14,.,TRBJ2-5,TRBV5-1,CASSFDSDEETQYF,TGCGCCAGCAGCTTTGACTCCGACGAAGAGACCCAGTACTTC
TRBD1,16,.,TRBJ1-6,TRBV7-8,CASSLRDRSLNSPLHF,TGTGCCAGCAGCTTAAGGGACAGGTCGTTGAATTCACCCCTCCACTTT
TRBD1,13,.,TRBJ1-2,TRBV10-3,CATGTGDNYGYTF,TGTGCCACCGGGACAGGGGATAACTATGGCTACACCTTC
.,14,few,TRBJ2-7,TRBV4-3,CASSQARASYEQYF,TGCGCCAGCAGCCAAGCCAGGGCCTCCTACGAGCAGTACTTC
.,13,few,TRBJ1-4,TRBV2,CASSAQGDEKLFF,TGTGCCAGCAGTGCGCAGGGTGATGAAAAACTGTTTTTT
.,14,once,TRBJ1-6,TRBV19,CASSQGSYNSPLHF,TGTGCCAGTAGTCAGGGCTCCTATAATTCACCCCTCCACTTT